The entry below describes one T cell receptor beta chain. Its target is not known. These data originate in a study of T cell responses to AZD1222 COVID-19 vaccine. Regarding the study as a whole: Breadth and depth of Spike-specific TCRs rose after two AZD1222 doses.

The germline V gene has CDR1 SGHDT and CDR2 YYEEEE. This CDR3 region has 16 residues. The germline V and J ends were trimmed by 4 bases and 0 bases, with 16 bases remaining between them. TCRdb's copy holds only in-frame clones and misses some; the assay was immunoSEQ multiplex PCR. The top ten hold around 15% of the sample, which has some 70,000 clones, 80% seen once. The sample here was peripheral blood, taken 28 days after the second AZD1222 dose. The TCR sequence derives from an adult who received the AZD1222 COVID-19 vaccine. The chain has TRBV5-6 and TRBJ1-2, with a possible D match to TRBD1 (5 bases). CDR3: CASSDSPGLANYGYTF. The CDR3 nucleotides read TGTGCCAGCAGCGACTCACCAGGGTTAGCTAACTATGGCTACACCTTC.